One and the same sample provided the 13 T cell receptor beta chains below, sequenced in a study of T cells expressing NK-cell markers. TCRdb re-called the 5' RACE reads and catalogs CDR3 proteins one per entry, DNA excluded. This sample's table reports some 450,000 distinct CDR3 sequences. Sequencing was carried out using blood T cells: a sorted CD56 or NKG2C T cell subset, CD4+ or CD8+ T cells, or bulk PBMC T cells (not recorded which). The origin of the receptors is a woman aged 18-70 years in good health.

The chain recombines TRBV7-2 with TRBJ2-1. The germline V gene encodes CDR1 SGHTA and CDR2 FQGNSA. The CDR3 length is 13 residues. CDR3 amino acids: CATTYHSYNEQFF.

The rearrangement links TRBV7-2 to TRBJ2-1; the TCRdb D gene call, TRBD2, has no DNA to confirm it. Germline V gives CDR1 SGHTA, CDR2 FQGNSA. The CDR3 runs to 16 residues. The CDR3: CASSFNLAGTYNEQFF. The full variable domain, in which reference TRBV7-2 and TRBJ2-1 provide the parts outside the CDR3, is GAGVSQSPSNKVTEKGKDVELRCDPISGHTALYWYRQSLGQGLEFLIYFQGNSAPDKSGLPSDRFSAERTGGSVSTLTIQRTQQEDSAVYLCASSFNLAGTYNEQFFGPGTRLTVL.

The chain has TRBV7-6 and TRBJ2-7; TCRdb's assignment of TRBD2 cannot be checked, as there is no DNA. The CDR3 sequence is 14 residues long. Germline CDR1 reads SGHVS; CDR2 reads FNYEAQ. CDR3 region: CASSMGTSSGEQYF.

The V gene is TRBV12-3 or TRBV12-4, the J gene TRBJ1-1; TCRdb returns TRBD1, unconfirmable since there is no DNA. The CDR3 sequence is 16 residues long. CDR3 loop: CASSRAGGWGNTEAFF.

This sequence joins TRBV7-9 and TRBJ1-1; TCRdb's D call of TRBD1 is untestable without DNA. The CDR3 has 12 residues. The V gene's germline CDR1 is SEHNR and CDR2 FQNEAQ (reference sequence). This CDR3 reads CASSLEGGKAFF.

CDR3 loop: CASTSWDGYTDTQYF. V gene TRBV12-3 or TRBV12-4 combines with J gene TRBJ2-3; checking the TCRdb D call of TRBD1 is not possible without DNA. CDR3 length: 15 amino acids.

The V call is TRBV7-2, the J call TRBJ2-5. Looked up from germline, CDR1 is SGHTA and CDR2 is FQGNSA. CDR3 length equals 14 residues. This CDR3 is CASSLMSDQETQYF.

This chain's CDR3 is CASTPAGAYTDTQYF. The chain uses TRBV7-9 and TRBJ2-3; TCRdb returns TRBD1, unconfirmable since there is no DNA. Germline V gives CDR1 SEHNR, CDR2 FQNEAQ (reference sequence). The CDR3 is made up of 15 amino acids.

The chain employs TRBV6-1 and TRBJ2-7; TCRdb proposes TRBD2, but this gene call is untestable without DNA. The CDR3 spans 15 residues. CDR1 is MNHNS and CDR2 is SASEGT in the germline V gene. The CDR3 spells CASNKRGTSSREQYF.

The rearrangement links TRBV18 to TRBJ2-3. The CDR3 runs to 13 residues. Germline V gives CDR1 KGHSH, CDR2 LQKENI. The CDR3 here is CASSPLVADTQYF.

The chain uses TRBV20-1 and TRBJ2-5. Germline assignment: CDR1 DFQATT and CDR2 SNEGSKA (reference sequence). The CDR3 sequence is 14 residues long. This CDR3 reads CSARDGQHHETQYF.

The rearrangement uses TRBV15 and TRBJ2-2; the TCRdb D gene call, TRBD1, has no DNA to confirm it. CDR3 size: 14 residues. In germline, CDR1 is LNHNV, CDR2 YYDKDF (reference sequence). The CDR3 spells CATSVGGKDGELFF.

The chain combines TRBV20-1 with TRBJ1-1; TCRdb's D call, TRBD1, is unchecked because there is no DNA. Germline-derived CDR1 and CDR2 are DFQATT and SNEGSKA (reference sequence). This CDR3 is 13 amino acids long. CDR3 residues: CSASGGAVTEAFF.